This entry features one T cell receptor (beta chain) sequence. The sample belongs to a study of T cell changes during pregnancy in multiple sclerosis. The ends lost 10 bases at V and 1 base at J; junction bases unmatched: 3. CDR1 and CDR2 from the germline V gene are MGHDK and SYGVNS. The CDR3 contains 13 residues. Assay: immunoSEQ multiplex PCR; the TCRdb copy retains only in-frame clones and omits some. Among 30,000 to 45,000 clones, 91% were seen once, and the ten largest hold approximately 0.44%. This chain links TRBV25-1 with TRBJ2-2; TRBD1 agrees at 7 bases. The source of this sequence is a female donor in good health, enrolled as a control in a pregnancy study. The source material was CD4+ T cells from peripheral blood mononuclear cells, sampled in the second trimester of pregnancy. This chain's CDR3 is CATRTGNTGELFF. CDR3 DNA sequence: TGTGCCACTCGGACAGGGAACACCGGGGAGCTGTTTTTT.